This T cell receptor (beta chain) comes out of a study of OX40 agonist ivuxolimab in advanced cancers. The overall study: Ivuxolimab was administered intravenously to patients at 0.01 to 10 mg/kg every 2 weeks.

Remarks on this clone: What it recognizes is unknown.

Study findings and constraints: CD4+ and CD8+ T cells in blood underwent clonal expansion by week 6 at 0.1 to 3.0 mg/kg.

Profiling relied on immunoSEQ multiplex PCR, and the TCRdb table lists in-frame clones only, not all of them. The sample has some 90,000 clones, around 86% seen once. With 0 bases clipped from V and 2 bases from J, the junction kept 0 bases outside the gene matches. Germline CDR1 MNHNY, CDR2 SVGAGI (reference sequence). This CDR3 contains 15 residues. The source material was CD4+ or CD8+ T cells sorted from blood, sampled in a trial of the OX40 agonist ivuxolimab. This chain links TRBV6-6 with TRBJ2-7, with 11 bases matching TRBD2. The receptor comes from an adult with an advanced solid tumor such as melanoma, head and neck, liver or kidney cancer. This chain's CDR3 is CASSYSTSGAYEQYF. The CDR3 DNA follows: TGTGCCAGCAGTTACTCGACTAGCGGGGCCTACGAGCAGTACTTC.